The present TCR beta chain was sequenced within a study of blood T cell repertoires in COVID-19. Across the study: The study drew acute and convalescent COVID-19 samples from the United States, Italy and Spain.

The assay was immunoSEQ multiplex PCR, and TCRdb's table has in-frame clones only and misses some. The sample has about 290,000 clones, roughly 89% seen once. Trimming at V came to 4 bases and at J to 1 base, leaving 9 bases not matched to a gene. The germline V gene has CDR1 SGHTS and CDR2 YDEGEE. There are 17 residues in the CDR3. This clone was recorded only once. The chain links TRBV5-8 to TRBJ2-5, with TRBD1 matching 11 bases. The material sequenced was PBMCs or T cells enriched from blood (not recorded which). The receptor was derived from a woman between 35 and 50 years old who had recovered from COVID-19. CDR3 DNA: TGTGCCAGCAGCGCGGAACCCGGGACAGGGGGCCAAGAGACCCAGTACTTC. Translated, it gives CASSAEPGTGGQETQYF.